This paragraph covers one TCR beta chain sequence. The data belong to a study of memory CD4+ T cells and cytomegalovirus serostatus. Trimming stripped 8 bases from V and 6 bases from J, with 17 bases between. CDR3 length: 13 residues. Germline lookup yields CDR1 SEHNR and CDR2 FQNEAQ (reference sequence). Sequencing was performed with immunoSEQ multiplex PCR; in TCRdb, only in-frame clones are kept and a portion is missing. The data hold about 61,000 clones, with 82% observed a single time. The sort gate was single viable CD3+CD4+CD8-CD45RO+ cells for memory CD4+ T cells. The receptor was isolated from an adult in good health and CMV-seronegative. The chain recombines TRBV7-9 with TRBJ2-7; maybe TRBD1 (5 bases). The sample taken for sequencing was memory CD4+ T cells from blood. Written as DNA, the CDR3 is TGTGCCAGCTGTCCGAGACAGACTCTCGAGCAGTACTTC. Translation gives CASCPRQTLEQYF.